This T cell receptor beta chain is from a study of post-analysis software for immune sequencing data. Study-level results: Normalized Chao1 diversity in multiple sclerosis patients fell significantly below that of controls. Patients had higher frequencies than controls of a handful of TRBV segments, including TRBV5-6, TRBV5-1 and TRBV20-1.

Sequencing libraries made from TCR beta cDNA carried unique molecular identifiers. TCRdb processed the PCR reads anew with MiXCR; each CDR3 protein has one entry. Among 650,000 to 850,000 distinct CDR3 sequences listed, 46% were seen once. J gave up 4 bases and V 3 bases, and 4 bases lay outside the gene matches. Per the germline V gene, CDR1 is SGHDN and CDR2 is FVKESK. This CDR3 is 14 amino acids long. Notes on this clonotype: Its antigen remains unknown.

The chain has TRBV14 and TRBJ1-2; 8 nucleotides line up with TRBD1. Material: blood. The sequence was obtained from a girl aged 10-17 years with multiple sclerosis. CDR3 nucleotides: TGTGCCAGCAGCCATGCAGGGGGCCGCTATGGCTACACCTTC. This gives the protein CASSHAGGRYGYTF. Complete variable domain (other parts from reference TRBV14 and TRBJ1-2): EAGVTQFPSHSVIEKGQTVTLRCDPISGHDNLYWYRRVMGKEIKFLLHFVKESKQDESGMPNNRFLAERTGGTYSTLKVQPAELEDSGVYFCASSHAGGRYGYTFGSGTRLTVV.